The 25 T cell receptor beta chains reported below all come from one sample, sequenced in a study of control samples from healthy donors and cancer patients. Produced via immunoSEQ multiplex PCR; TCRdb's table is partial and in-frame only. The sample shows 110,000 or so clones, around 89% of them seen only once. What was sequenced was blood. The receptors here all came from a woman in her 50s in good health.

Written as DNA, the CDR3 is TGCGCCAGCAGCCCCACTAGCGGGAGGGGCAATGAGCAGTTCTTC. It codes for CASSPTSGRGNEQFF. This chain uses TRBV4-3 with TRBJ2-1; TRBD2 matches at 13 bases. This CDR3 region has 15 residues. V lost 4 bases, J lost 6 bases, and 3 bases stayed unmatched. The germline V gene encodes CDR1 LGHNA and CDR2 YSLEER.

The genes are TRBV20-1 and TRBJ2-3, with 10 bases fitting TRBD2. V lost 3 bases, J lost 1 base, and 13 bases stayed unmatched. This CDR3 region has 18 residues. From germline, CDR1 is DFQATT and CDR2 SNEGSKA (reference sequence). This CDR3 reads CSASLGLAGARGTDTQYF. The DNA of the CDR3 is TGCAGTGCTAGTTTGGGGCTAGCGGGGGCCAGGGGCACAGATACGCAGTATTTT.

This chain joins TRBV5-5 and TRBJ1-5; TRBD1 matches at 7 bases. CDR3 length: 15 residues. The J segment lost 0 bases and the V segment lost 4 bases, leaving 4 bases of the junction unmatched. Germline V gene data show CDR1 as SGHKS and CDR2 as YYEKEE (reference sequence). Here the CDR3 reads CASSDRAHSNQPQHF. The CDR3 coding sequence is TGTGCCAGCAGCGACAGGGCCCATAGCAATCAGCCCCAGCATTTT.

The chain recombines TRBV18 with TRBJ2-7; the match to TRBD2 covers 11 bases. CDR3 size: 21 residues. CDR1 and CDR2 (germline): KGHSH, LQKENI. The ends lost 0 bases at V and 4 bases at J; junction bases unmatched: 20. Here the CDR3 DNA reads TGTGCCAGCTCACCACCTTTACCTTTCGGTCTAGCGGGGGGACCGGGTTACGAGCAGTACTTC. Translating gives CASSPPLPFGLAGGPGYEQYF.

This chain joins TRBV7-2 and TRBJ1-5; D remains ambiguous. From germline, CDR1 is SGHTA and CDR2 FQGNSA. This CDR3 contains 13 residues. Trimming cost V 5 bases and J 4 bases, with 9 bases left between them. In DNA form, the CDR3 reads TGTGCCAGCAGCATGAGTGAAAATCAGCCCCAGCATTTT. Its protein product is CASSMSENQPQHF.

CDR3 DNA sequence: TGTGCCAGCAGTGAAGTTGGAAGCTCCTACGAGCAGTACGTC. Translated, it gives CASSEVGSSYEQYV. The chain is built from TRBV2 and TRBJ2-7; no reliable D call. V lost 1 base and J 0 bases, leaving 7 bases between the germline ends. Germline V gene sequence: CDR1 SNHLY, CDR2 FYNNEI. The CDR3 totals 14 residues.

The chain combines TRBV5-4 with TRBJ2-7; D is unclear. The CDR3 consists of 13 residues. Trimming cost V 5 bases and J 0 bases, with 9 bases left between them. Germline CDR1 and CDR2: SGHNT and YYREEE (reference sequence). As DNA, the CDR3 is TGTGCCAGCAGTCCGGGTATCTCCTACGAGCAGTACTTC. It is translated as CASSPGISYEQYF.

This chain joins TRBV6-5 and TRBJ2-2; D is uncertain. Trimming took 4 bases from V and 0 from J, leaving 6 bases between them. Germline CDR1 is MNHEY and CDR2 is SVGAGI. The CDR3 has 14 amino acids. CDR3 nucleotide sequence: TGTGCCAGCAGTTCAGCCACGAACACCGGGGAGCTGTTTTTT. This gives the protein CASSSATNTGELFF.

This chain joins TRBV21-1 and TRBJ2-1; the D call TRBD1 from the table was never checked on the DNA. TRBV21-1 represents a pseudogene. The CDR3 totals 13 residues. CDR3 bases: TGTGCCACGTGGGACAGGGGCTTCAATGAGCAGTTCTTC. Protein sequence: CATWDRGFNEQFF.

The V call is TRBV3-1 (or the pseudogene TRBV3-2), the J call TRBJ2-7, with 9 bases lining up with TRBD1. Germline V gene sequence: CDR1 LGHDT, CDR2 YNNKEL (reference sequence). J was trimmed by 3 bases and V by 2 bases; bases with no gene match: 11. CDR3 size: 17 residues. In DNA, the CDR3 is TGTGCCAGCAGCCAAAACTACCTCCGGGACAGGGTCTACGAGCAGTACTTC. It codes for CASSQNYLRDRVYEQYF.

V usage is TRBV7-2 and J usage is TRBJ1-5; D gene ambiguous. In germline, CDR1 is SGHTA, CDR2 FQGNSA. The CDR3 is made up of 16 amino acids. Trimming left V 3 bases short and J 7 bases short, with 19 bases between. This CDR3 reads CASSFLLRRNNQPQHF. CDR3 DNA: TGTGCCAGCAGCTTCTTATTAAGACGTAATAACCAGCCCCAGCATTTT. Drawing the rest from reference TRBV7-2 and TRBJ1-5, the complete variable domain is GAGVSQSPSNKVTEKGKDVELRCDPISGHTALYWYRQSLGQGLEFLIYFQGNSAPDKSGLPSDRFSAERTGGSVSTLTIQRTQQEDSAVYLCASSFLLRRNNQPQHFGDGTRLSIL.

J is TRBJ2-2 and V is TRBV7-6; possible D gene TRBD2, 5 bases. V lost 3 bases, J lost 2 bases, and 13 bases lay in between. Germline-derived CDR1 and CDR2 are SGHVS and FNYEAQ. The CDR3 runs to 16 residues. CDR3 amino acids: CASSFVGSQNTGELFF. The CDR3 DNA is TGTGCCAGCAGCTTTGTGGGGAGCCAAAACACCGGGGAGCTGTTTTTT.

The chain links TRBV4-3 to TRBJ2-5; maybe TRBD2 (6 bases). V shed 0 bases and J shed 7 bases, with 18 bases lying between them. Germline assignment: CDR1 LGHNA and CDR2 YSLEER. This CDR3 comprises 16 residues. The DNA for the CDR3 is TGCGCCAGCAGCCAAGAGATAACGGGAGTGATGTCGACCCAGTACTTC. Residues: CASSQEITGVMSTQYF.

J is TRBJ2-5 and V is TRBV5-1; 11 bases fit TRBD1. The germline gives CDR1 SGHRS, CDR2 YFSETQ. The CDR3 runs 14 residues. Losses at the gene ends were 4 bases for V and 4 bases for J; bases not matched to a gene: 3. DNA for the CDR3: TGCGCCAGCAGCGCTGGACAGGGGGCAGAGACCCAGTACTTC. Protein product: CASSAGQGAETQYF.

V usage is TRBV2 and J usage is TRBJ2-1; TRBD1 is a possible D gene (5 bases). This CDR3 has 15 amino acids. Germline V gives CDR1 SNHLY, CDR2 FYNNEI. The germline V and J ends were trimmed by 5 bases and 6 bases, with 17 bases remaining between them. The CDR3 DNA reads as TGTGCCAGCAGTCCGCCTGGCATGGGGCTCAATGAGCAGTTCTTC. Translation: CASSPPGMGLNEQFF.

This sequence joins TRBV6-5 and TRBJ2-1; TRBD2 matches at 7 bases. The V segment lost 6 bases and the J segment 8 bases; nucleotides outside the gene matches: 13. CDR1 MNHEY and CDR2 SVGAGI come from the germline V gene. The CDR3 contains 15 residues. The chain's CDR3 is CASSPRRGTRDEQFF. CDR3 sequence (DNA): TGTGCCAGCAGCCCGCGGCGGGGGACCAGGGATGAGCAGTTCTTC.

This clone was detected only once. The DNA for the CDR3 is TGCAGCGCCGGGGCCGGTGGGGCGCAGTTCTTC. Residues: CSAGAGGAQFF. The gene calls are TRBV29-1 and TRBJ2-1; either TRBD1 or TRBD2 may fit D (5 bases each). V dropped 7 bases and J dropped 12 bases, with 16 bases sitting between them. This CDR3 has 11 residues. The germline CDR1 and CDR2 sequences are SQVTM and ANQGSEA.

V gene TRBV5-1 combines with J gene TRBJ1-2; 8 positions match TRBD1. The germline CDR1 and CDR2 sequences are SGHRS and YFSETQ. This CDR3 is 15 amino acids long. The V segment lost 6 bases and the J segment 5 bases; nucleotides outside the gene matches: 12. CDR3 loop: CASKRPGQGIYGYTF. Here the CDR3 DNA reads TGCGCCAGCAAGCGCCCCGGACAGGGCATTTATGGCTACACCTTC.

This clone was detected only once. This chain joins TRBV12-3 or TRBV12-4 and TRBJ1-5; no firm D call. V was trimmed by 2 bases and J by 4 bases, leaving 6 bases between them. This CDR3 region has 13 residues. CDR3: CASSLQVNQPQHF. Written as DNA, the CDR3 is TGTGCCAGCAGTTTACAAGTAAATCAGCCCCAGCATTTT.

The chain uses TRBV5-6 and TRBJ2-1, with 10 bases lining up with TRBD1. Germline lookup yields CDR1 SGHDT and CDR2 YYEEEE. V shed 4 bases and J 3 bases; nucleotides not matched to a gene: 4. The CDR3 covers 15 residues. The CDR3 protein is CASSPTGGGYNEQFF. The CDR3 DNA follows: TGTGCCAGCAGCCCGACAGGGGGCGGCTACAATGAGCAGTTCTTC.

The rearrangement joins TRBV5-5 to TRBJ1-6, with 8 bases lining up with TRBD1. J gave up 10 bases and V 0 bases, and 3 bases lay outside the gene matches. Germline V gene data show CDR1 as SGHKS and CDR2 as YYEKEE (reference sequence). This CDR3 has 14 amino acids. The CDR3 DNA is TGTGCCAGCAGCTTGGAGCAGGGGGCATCACCCCTCCACTTT. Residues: CASSLEQGASPLHF.

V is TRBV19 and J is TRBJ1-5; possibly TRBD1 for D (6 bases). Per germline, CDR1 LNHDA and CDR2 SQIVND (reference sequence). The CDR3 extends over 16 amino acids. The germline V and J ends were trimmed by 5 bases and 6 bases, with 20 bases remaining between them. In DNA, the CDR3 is TGTGCCAGTAGTCTAGCTTCGGACAGAGGGGGTCAGCCCCAGCATTTT. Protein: CASSLASDRGGQPQHF.

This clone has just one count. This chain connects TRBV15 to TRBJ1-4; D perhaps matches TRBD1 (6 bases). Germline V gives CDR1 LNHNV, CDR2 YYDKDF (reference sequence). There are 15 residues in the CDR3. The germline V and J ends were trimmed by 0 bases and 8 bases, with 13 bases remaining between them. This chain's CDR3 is CATSRDYRAGEKLFF. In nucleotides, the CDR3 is TGTGCCACCAGCAGAGATTACAGGGCCGGGGAAAAACTGTTTTTT.

CDR3 protein: CASSEARPRRLSTDTQYF. CDR3 bases: TGTGCCAGCAGCGAAGCCCGCCCGAGGCGGTTAAGCACAGATACGCAGTATTTT. This chain uses TRBV6-2 or TRBV6-3 with TRBJ2-3; the D is unclear. The CDR3 spans 18 residues. V gave up 6 bases and J gave up 0 bases, with 22 bases separating them. The V gene's germline CDR1 is MNHEY and CDR2 SVGEGT.

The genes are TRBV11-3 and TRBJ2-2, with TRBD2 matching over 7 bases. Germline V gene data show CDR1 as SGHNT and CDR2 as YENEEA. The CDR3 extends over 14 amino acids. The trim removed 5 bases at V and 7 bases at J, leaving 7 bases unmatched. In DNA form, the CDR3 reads TGTGCCAGCAGCCCAAGACTAGCCGACGGGGAGCTGTTTTTT. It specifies CASSPRLADGELFF.